Presented here are 30 T cell receptor beta chains from one specimen sequenced in a study of shared T cell receptors in the human thymus. Sequenced by immunoSEQ multiplex PCR; TCRdb stores in-frame clones only, minus some. The sample holds about 380,000 clones, approximately 95% seen once. Material for sequencing was thymocytes. Receptor source: a human donor.

This clone has just one count. The V gene is TRBV28, the J gene TRBJ1-1; 7 bases are shared with TRBD1. The CDR3 has 14 amino acids. Germline loops: CDR1 MDHEN, CDR2 SYDVKM. Trimming took 7 bases from V and 7 from J; bases not matched to a gene: 12. CDR3 in amino acids: CASTLKKGAGEAFF. CDR3 bases: TGTGCCAGCACCCTAAAGAAGGGGGCGGGTGAAGCTTTCTTT.

The rearrangement links TRBV7-8 to TRBJ2-7, with 10 bases aligning to TRBD2. Germline trimming cut 2 bases from V and 3 bases from J; bases unmatched to any gene: 4. Germline CDR1 is SGHVS and CDR2 is FQNEAQ. The CDR3 spans 15 residues. The CDR3 is CASSLRLAGDYEQYF. CDR3 DNA: TGTGCCAGCAGCTTACGGCTAGCGGGAGACTACGAGCAGTACTTC. Filled out from reference TRBV7-8 and TRBJ2-7, the complete variable domain reads GAGVSQSPRYKVAKRGQDVALRCDPISGHVSLFWYQQALGQGPEFLTYFQNEAQLDKSGLPSDRFFAERPEGSVSTLKIQRTQQEDSAVYLCASSLRLAGDYEQYFGPGTRLTVT.

This sequence joins TRBV27 and TRBJ2-4; D unresolved. The CDR3 is 17 amino acids. V lost 5 bases, J lost 0 bases, and 17 bases lay in between. Per the germline V gene, CDR1 is MNHEY and CDR2 is SMNVEV (reference sequence). The CDR3 region is CASSPRFSHLAKNIQYF. Here the CDR3 DNA reads TGTGCCAGCAGTCCCAGGTTTTCCCATTTAGCCAAAAACATTCAGTACTTC.

The gene calls are TRBV18 and TRBJ2-7; the match to TRBD2 covers 13 bases. V lost 8 bases and J lost 4; bases outside the gene matches: 8. The CDR3 has 15 amino acids. The germline gives CDR1 KGHSH, CDR2 LQKENI. The DNA of the CDR3 is TGTGCCAGCCCACAGCGGACTAGCGGGAGATACGAGCAGTACTTC. Its protein is CASPQRTSGRYEQYF. Based on the CDR3 plus reference TRBV18 and TRBJ2-7, the full variable domain is NAGVMQNPRHLVRRRGQEARLRCSPMKGHSHVYWYRQLPEEGLKFMVYLQKENIIDESGMPKERFSAEFPKEGPSILRIQQVVRGDSAAYFCASPQRTSGRYEQYFGPGTRLTVT.

The chain recombines TRBV7-2 with TRBJ2-1; 15 nucleotides match TRBD2. The CDR3 is 19 amino acids. V trimming: 1 base; J trimming: 6 bases; junction bases outside the gene matches: 10. Germline lookup yields CDR1 SGHTA and CDR2 FQGNSA. The CDR3 nucleotides read TGTGCCAGCAGCTTAGGAGGTAGGACTAGCGGGAGGGTTCTCAATGAGCAGTTCTTC. Protein: CASSLGGRTSGRVLNEQFF.

The CDR3 DNA follows: TGTGCCAGCAGCCGTCCCGGGACAAGGGGCTGGGGCTACACCTTC. Protein sequence: CASSRPGTRGWGYTF. The chain is built from TRBV28 and TRBJ1-2; tentatively, D is TRBD1 (6 bases). Germline V CDR1 and CDR2: MDHEN, SYDVKM. Trimming pared 6 bases from V and 8 bases from J, leaving 22 bases between. This CDR3 contains 15 residues.

V is TRBV4-1 and J is TRBJ2-1; D may correspond to TRBD1 or TRBD2 (5 bases each). CDR3 length: 14 amino acids. The ends were cut back, 4 bases at V and 9 bases at J, with 16 bases in the middle. CDR1 is MGHRA and CDR2 is YSYEKL in the germline V gene. The CDR3 here is CASSRGRGVVEQFF. CDR3 coding DNA: TGCGCCAGCAGCCGTGGACGGGGCGTGGTTGAGCAGTTCTTC.

V and J are TRBV6-1 and TRBJ2-1, with TRBD2 matching over 11 bases. CDR1 is MNHNS and CDR2 is SASEGT in the germline V gene. CDR3 length: 19 amino acids. V lost 0 bases to trimming and J lost 3 bases; unmatched junction nucleotides: 10. CDR3: CASSEAVSGRAFGYNEQFF. The CDR3 DNA sequence: TGTGCCAGCAGTGAAGCGGTTAGCGGGAGGGCCTTCGGCTACAATGAGCAGTTCTTC.

CDR3 in amino acids: CPPPEAFF. The CDR3 DNA is TGTCCCCCCCCCGAAGCTTTCTTT. The rearrangement joins TRBV28 to TRBJ1-1, with no clear D. The CDR3 has 8 residues. Germline CDR1 is MDHEN and CDR2 is SYDVKM.

The chain joins TRBV4-1 to TRBJ2-3; TRBD1 matches at 11 bases. Germline CDR1 and CDR2: MGHRA and YSYEKL. Trimming removed 0 bases from V and 0 bases from J; junction bases left unmatched: 14. There are 21 residues in the CDR3. The CDR3 protein is CASSQDFGQGATRASTDTQYF. The CDR3 nucleotides are TGCGCCAGCAGCCAAGATTTTGGACAGGGGGCGACTCGTGCTAGCACAGATACGCAGTATTTT.

The chain employs TRBV27 and TRBJ1-2; maybe TRBD1 (6 bases). Germline V gene sequence: CDR1 MNHEY, CDR2 SMNVEV (reference sequence). The CDR3 consists of 16 residues. Trimming took 3 bases from V and 3 from J, leaving 17 bases between them. This CDR3 is CASSFANREDHYGYTF. Written as DNA, the CDR3 is TGTGCCAGCAGTTTCGCTAACAGGGAGGATCACTATGGCTACACCTTC.

The chain combines TRBV7-9 with TRBJ2-7; possibly TRBD1 or TRBD2 for D (5 bases each). The ends were cut back, 5 bases at V and 2 bases at J, with 22 bases in the middle. The length of the CDR3 is 17 residues. In germline, CDR1 is SEHNR, CDR2 FQNEAQ (reference sequence). CDR3 in amino acids: CASSQSRDLGRAYEQYF. The CDR3 region has the DNA TGTGCCAGCAGCCAGAGCCGGGACCTAGGTAGGGCCTACGAGCAGTACTTC.

V is TRBV18 and J is TRBJ2-7; a weak D match, TRBD2 (6 bases). Germline loops: CDR1 KGHSH, CDR2 LQKENI. The V end lost 3 bases, the J end lost 6 bases, and 21 bases lay between the germline ends. The CDR3 spans 16 residues. CDR3 DNA sequence: TGTGCCAGCTCACCGGGAGATAGCGGTCGAAGGGGCGAGCAGTACTTC. This encodes CASSPGDSGRRGEQYF.

The chain carries TRBV7-9 and TRBJ2-2; 13 bases fit TRBD2. Germline CDR1 SEHNR, CDR2 FQNEAQ (reference sequence). V trimming: 4 bases; J trimming: 0 bases; junction bases outside the gene matches: 2. This CDR3 is 17 amino acids long. CDR3 protein: CASSSGLAGSNTGELFF. The CDR3 DNA follows: TGTGCCAGCAGCTCGGGACTAGCGGGGTCGAACACCGGGGAGCTGTTTTTT.

This chain uses TRBV27 with TRBJ2-7; 12 bases match TRBD2. V lost 5 bases, J lost 1 base, and 18 bases stayed unmatched. This CDR3 has 20 amino acids. Germline CDR1 MNHEY, CDR2 SMNVEV (reference sequence). The CDR3 sequence: CASSPAPTSGRPIGSYEQYF. CDR3 bases: TGTGCCAGCAGTCCCGCCCCCACTAGCGGGAGGCCCATAGGGTCCTACGAGCAGTACTTC.

The V call is TRBV27, the J call TRBJ2-1; possibly TRBD2 for D (6 bases). Looked up from germline, CDR1 is MNHEY and CDR2 is SMNVEV (reference sequence). The V end was cut by 4 bases, the J end by 0 bases, with 13 bases between. CDR3 length equals 16 residues. The chain's CDR3 is CASSSGLPSSYNEQFF. For the CDR3, the DNA is TGTGCCAGCAGTTCGGGACTTCCCAGCTCCTACAATGAGCAGTTCTTC.

Concerning this clone itself: At one end, the junction sequence differs from germline, possibly due to a read error. The chain uses TRBV14 and TRBJ1-3, with 7 bases aligning to TRBD1. The CDR3 has 19 amino acids. Germline CDR1 SGHDN, CDR2 FVKESK. The CDR3 DNA sequence: TGTGCCAGCAGTCAAGGAGGGACAGACCTCAAATACTCTGGAAACACCATATATTTT. Translation gives CASSQGGTDLKYSGNTIYF. The full variable domain, rest sourced from reference TRBV14 and TRBJ1-3, is EAGVTQFPSHSVIEKGQTVTLRCDPISGHDNLYWYRRVMGKEIKFLLHFVKESKQDESGMPNNRFLAERTGGTYSTLKVQPAELEDSGVYFCASSQGGTDLKYSGNTIYFGEGSWLTVV.

This rearrangement joins TRBV27 to TRBJ2-4; D call uncertain. Per germline, CDR1 MNHEY and CDR2 SMNVEV (reference sequence). This CDR3 comprises 18 residues. V lost 7 bases and J 0 bases, leaving 22 bases between the germline ends. This chain's CDR3 is CASTSRANAFLAKNIQYF. In nucleotides, the CDR3 is TGTGCCAGCACTAGTCGGGCAAATGCTTTCCTAGCCAAAAACATTCAGTACTTC.

The V and J genes are TRBV27 and TRBJ2-2; tentative D call: TRBD1 (5 bases). Per the germline V gene, CDR1 is MNHEY and CDR2 is SMNVEV (reference sequence). The CDR3 runs 17 residues. V gave up 0 bases and J gave up 0 bases, with 11 bases separating them. The CDR3 nucleotides read TGTGCCAGCAGTTTATCAGGTTCAGGGTCGAACACCGGGGAGCTGTTTTTT. Its translation is CASSLSGSGSNTGELFF.

The V gene is TRBV5-1, the J gene TRBJ1-2, with D perhaps TRBD1 (6 bases). From germline, CDR1 is SGHRS and CDR2 YFSETQ. V lost 1 base and J 4 bases, leaving 14 bases between the germline ends. The CDR3 runs to 15 residues. In DNA form, the CDR3 reads TGCGCCAGCAGCTTGTCGGGCAGGGGACTCTATGGCTACACCTTC. Its translation: CASSLSGRGLYGYTF.

This chain links TRBV9 with TRBJ2-7; 11 nucleotides line up with TRBD1. There are 15 residues in the CDR3. Germline V gives CDR1 SGDLS, CDR2 YYNGEE. Trimming at V came to 4 bases and at J to 5 bases, leaving 8 bases not matched to a gene. CDR3 region: CASSSRTGGFDEQYF. The CDR3 nucleotides are TGTGCCAGCAGCTCAAGGACAGGGGGCTTTGACGAGCAGTACTTC.

This chain joins TRBV11-2 and TRBJ2-1, with D unclear. CDR3 length equals 16 residues. Trimming pared 5 bases from V and 7 bases from J, leaving 21 bases between. The germline CDR1 and CDR2 sequences are SGHAT and FQNNGV. CDR3 coding DNA: TGTGCCAGCAGCCCCCTGCAGGAGCTCCGGGTGAATGAGCAGTTCTTC. It translates to CASSPLQELRVNEQFF.

The chain couples TRBV28 to TRBJ1-2, with TRBD1 matching 7 bases. CDR1 and CDR2 (germline): MDHEN, SYDVKM. The CDR3 spans 17 residues. V shed 3 bases and J 3 bases; nucleotides not matched to a gene: 13. CDR3 residues: CASSFVSTGDLYYGYTF. The DNA for the CDR3 is TGTGCCAGCAGTTTTGTGTCTACAGGGGACTTATACTATGGCTACACCTTC.

The chain combines TRBV15 with TRBJ2-4; TRBD1 matches at 9 bases. The J segment lost 3 bases and the V segment lost 8 bases, leaving 8 bases of the junction unmatched. The CDR3 has 15 amino acids. The germline V gene has CDR1 LNHNV and CDR2 YYDKDF (reference sequence). The CDR3 spells CATGDRVYGKNIQYF. CDR3 bases: TGTGCCACCGGGGACAGGGTTTATGGCAAAAACATTCAGTACTTC.

This chain uses TRBV5-4 with TRBJ2-3; TRBD2 agrees at 9 bases. Germline V gene sequence: CDR1 SGHNT, CDR2 YYREEE (reference sequence). The CDR3 has 14 residues. Germline trimming cut 5 bases from V and 5 bases from J; bases unmatched to any gene: 6. CDR3 nucleotides: TGTGCCAGCAGTTTAGCGGGAGTGAGAGATACGCAGTATTTT. Its translation: CASSLAGVRDTQYF.

The chain links TRBV7-8 to TRBJ2-1; 13 bases line up with TRBD2. With V trimmed by 5 bases and J by 7 bases, 5 bases remained unmatched. This CDR3 contains 15 residues. In germline, CDR1 is SGHVS, CDR2 FQNEAQ. CDR3 sequence reads: CASSRTSGRINEQFF. CDR3 coding DNA: TGTGCCAGCAGCCGGACTAGCGGGAGAATAAATGAGCAGTTCTTC.

J is TRBJ2-7 and V is TRBV7-8; D possibly corresponds to TRBD1 (5 bases). V gave up 5 bases and J gave up 7 bases, with 27 bases separating them. Germline CDR1 and CDR2: SGHVS and FQNEAQ. This CDR3 has 17 amino acids. CDR3 region: CASSPPGWQGTHREQYF. In DNA form, the CDR3 reads TGTGCCAGCAGCCCCCCTGGATGGCAGGGTACTCACCGGGAGCAGTACTTC.

The rearrangement links TRBV6-1 to TRBJ1-5, with D maybe TRBD1 (6 bases). Germline-derived CDR1 and CDR2 are MNHNS and SASEGT. Between the trimmed V and J ends, which lost 4 bases and 6 bases, there was a span of 16 bases. This CDR3 has 15 amino acids. The CDR3 coding sequence is TGTGCCAGCAGTGCCCGGGGGGGGCGAAGTCAGCCCCAGCATTTT. This gives the protein CASSARGGRSQPQHF.

The V and J genes are TRBV4-3 and TRBJ2-1, with a weak D call TRBD1 (5 bases). Germline CDR1 and CDR2: LGHNA and YSLEER. V was pared by 8 bases and J by 8 bases, with 25 bases between. CDR3 size: 16 residues. As DNA, the CDR3 is TGCGCCAGCCATACGCGTGGGGCAGGGATCAAAGATGAGCAGTTCTTC. Translated, it gives CASHTRGAGIKDEQFF.

The chain links TRBV28 to TRBJ2-1; a possible D gene is TRBD2 (6 bases). Germline loops: CDR1 MDHEN, CDR2 SYDVKM. The V gene lost 4 bases and the J gene lost 14 bases, with 18 bases spanning the gap. The CDR3 runs 13 residues. CDR3 DNA: TGTGCCAGCAGTTATTTAACCGGGACTGGAAAGTTCTTC. As protein: CASSYLTGTGKFF.